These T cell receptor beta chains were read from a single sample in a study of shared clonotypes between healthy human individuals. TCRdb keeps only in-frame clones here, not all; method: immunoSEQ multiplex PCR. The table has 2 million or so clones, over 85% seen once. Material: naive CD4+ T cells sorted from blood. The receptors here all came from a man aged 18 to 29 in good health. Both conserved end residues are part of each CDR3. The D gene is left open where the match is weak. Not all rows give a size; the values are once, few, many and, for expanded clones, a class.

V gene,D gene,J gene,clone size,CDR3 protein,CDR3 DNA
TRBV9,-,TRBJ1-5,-,CASSGDGRYNQPQHF,TGTGCCAGCAGCGGAGACGGCCGCTACAATCAGCCCCAGCATTTT
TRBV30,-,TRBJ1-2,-,CAWSPRGTYGYTF,TGTGCCTGGAGTCCTAGGGGCACCTATGGCTACACCTTC
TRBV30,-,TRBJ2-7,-,CAWSSTGLTYEQYF,TGTGCCTGGAGTTCAACAGGATTGACCTACGAGCAGTACTTC
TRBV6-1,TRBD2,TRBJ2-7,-,CASSVLPGLAGEEQYF,TGTGCCAGCAGTGTCCTGCCGGGACTAGCGGGAGAAGAGCAGTACTTC
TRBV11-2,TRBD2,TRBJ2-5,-,CASSLGGRAEETQYF,TGTGCCAGCAGCTTAGGCGGGAGGGCCGAGGAGACCCAGTACTTC
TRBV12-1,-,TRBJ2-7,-,CASSRTVAYEQYF,TGTGCCAGCAGCCGGACAGTGGCCTACGAGCAGTACTTC
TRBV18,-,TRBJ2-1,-,CASSPSGRVYNEQFF,TGTGCCAGCTCACCATCCGGGAGAGTCTACAATGAGCAGTTCTTC
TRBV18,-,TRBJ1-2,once,CASSPRERSNYGYTF,TGTGCCAGCTCACCCCGGGAGCGCTCTAACTATGGCTACACCTTC
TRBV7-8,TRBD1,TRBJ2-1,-,CASSSSPPFRDRGPNEQFF,TGTGCCAGCAGCTCGAGCCCCCCGTTCCGGGACAGGGGTCCCAATGAGCAGTTCTTC
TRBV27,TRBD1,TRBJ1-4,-,CASSLSTGVGEKLFF,TGTGCCAGCAGTTTATCTACAGGGGTGGGTGAAAAACTGTTTTTT
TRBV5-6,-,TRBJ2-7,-,CASSPGGLSYEQYF,TGTGCCAGCAGTCCCGGAGGCCTCTCCTACGAGCAGTACTTC
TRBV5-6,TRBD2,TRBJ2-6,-,CASSLLAQQSGANVLTF,TGTGCCAGCAGCTTACTAGCGCAGCAATCTGGGGCCAACGTCCTGACTTTC
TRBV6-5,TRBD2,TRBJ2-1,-,CASSRTSGKGNEQFF,TGTGCCAGCAGCCGTACTAGCGGGAAGGGCAATGAGCAGTTCTTC
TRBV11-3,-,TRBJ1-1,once,CASSLGARRRNTEAFF,TGTGCCAGCAGCTTAGGCGCCAGGCGCAGAAACACTGAAGCTTTCTTT
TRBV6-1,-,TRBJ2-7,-,CASSEIWTPSYEQYF,TGTGCCAGCAGTGAAATATGGACTCCCTCCTACGAGCAGTACTTC
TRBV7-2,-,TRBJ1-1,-,CASSLKGIVGAEAFF,TGTGCCAGCAGCTTAAAAGGTATTGTAGGGGCTGAAGCTTTCTTT
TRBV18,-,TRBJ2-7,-,CASSPSNRDYEQYF,TGTGCCAGCTCACCAAGTAACAGGGACTACGAGCAGTACTTC
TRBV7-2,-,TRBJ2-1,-,CASSLGGFNEQFF,TGTGCCAGCAGCTTAGGTGGCTTTAATGAGCAGTTCTTC
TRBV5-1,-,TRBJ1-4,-,CASSFDPNEKLFF,TGCGCCAGCAGCTTCGATCCAAATGAAAAACTGTTTTTT
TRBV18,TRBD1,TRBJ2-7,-,CASSSSSGTGDYEQYF,TGTGCCAGCTCATCCTCCTCCGGGACAGGGGACTACGAGCAGTACTTC
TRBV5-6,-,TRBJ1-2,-,CASSYVGITNGYTF,TGTGCCAGCAGCTATGTGGGGATTACGAATGGCTACACCTTC
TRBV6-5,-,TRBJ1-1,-,CASSYVSTEAFF,TGTGCCAGCAGTTATGTGAGCACTGAAGCTTTCTTT
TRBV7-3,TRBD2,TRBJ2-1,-,CASRSGLAGGPYNEQFF,TGTGCCAGCAGGTCGGGACTAGCGGGGGGACCCTACAATGAGCAGTTCTTC
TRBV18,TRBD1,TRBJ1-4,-,CASSPLSGTGLEKLFF,TGTGCCAGCTCACCACTGTCCGGGACAGGGCTGGAAAAACTGTTTTTT
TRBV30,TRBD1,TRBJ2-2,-,CAWTGGIGELFF,TGTGCCTGGACAGGGGGCATCGGGGAGCTGTTTTTT
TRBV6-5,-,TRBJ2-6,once,CASTSTVGGANVLTF,TGTGCCAGCACCTCGACGGTGGGTGGGGCCAACGTCCTGACTTTC
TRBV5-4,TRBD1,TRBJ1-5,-,CASSQGTGGEQPQHF,TGTGCCAGCAGCCAAGGGACAGGGGGCGAGCAGCCCCAGCATTTT
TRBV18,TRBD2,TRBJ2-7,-,CASSPGTSGYEQYF,TGTGCCAGCTCACCAGGGACTAGCGGTTACGAGCAGTACTTC
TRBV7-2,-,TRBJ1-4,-,CASSTRTDEKLFF,TGTGCCAGCAGCACCAGGACGGATGAAAAACTGTTTTTT
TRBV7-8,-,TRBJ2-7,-,CASSSEWAYEQYF,TGTGCCAGCAGCTCGGAGTGGGCCTACGAGCAGTACTTC
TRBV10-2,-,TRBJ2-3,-,CASSDRGRNTDTQYF,TGCGCCAGCAGTGACAGGGGGAGGAACACAGATACGCAGTATTTT
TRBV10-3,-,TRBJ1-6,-,CAISDKPGLLSYNSPLHF,TGTGCCATCAGTGACAAGCCGGGACTTTTGTCCTATAATTCACCCCTCCACTTT
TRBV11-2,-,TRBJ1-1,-,CASSLDIAPGLTEAFF,TGTGCCAGCAGCTTAGATATCGCCCCAGGGTTGACTGAAGCTTTCTTT
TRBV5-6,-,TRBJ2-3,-,CASSLGLSSTDTQYF,TGTGCCAGCAGCTTGGGACTCAGTAGCACAGATACGCAGTATTTT
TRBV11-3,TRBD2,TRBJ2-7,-,CASSLSGLASEQYF,TGTGCCAGCAGCCTTTCAGGACTAGCCTCTGAGCAGTACTTC
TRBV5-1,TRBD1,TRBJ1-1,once,CASSLGDRVMNTEAFF,TGCGCCAGCAGCTTGGGGGACAGGGTTATGAACACTGAAGCTTTCTTT
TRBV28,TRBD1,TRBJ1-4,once,CASVQGEREKLFF,TGTGCCAGTGTACAGGGGGAGAGGGAAAAACTGTTTTTT
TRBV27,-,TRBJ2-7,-,CASSHGTLVPEQYF,TGTGCCAGCAGCCATGGGACCCTAGTCCCCGAGCAGTACTTC
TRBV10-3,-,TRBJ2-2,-,CAISEIPGDTGELFF,TGTGCCATCAGTGAGATCCCAGGGGACACCGGGGAGCTGTTTTTT
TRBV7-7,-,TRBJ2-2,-,CASSPMGANTGELFF,TGTGCTAGCAGCCCAATGGGGGCGAACACCGGGGAGCTGTTTTTT
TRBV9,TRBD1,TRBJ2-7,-,CASSAGTGDYEQYF,TGTGCCAGCAGCGCTGGGACAGGGGACTACGAGCAGTACTTC
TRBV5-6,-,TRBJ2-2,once,CASSWSGRPNTGELFF,TGTGCCAGCAGCTGGTCTGGACGTCCGAACACCGGGGAGCTGTTTTTT
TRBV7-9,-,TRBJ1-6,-,CASSLGPGYNSPLHF,TGTGCCAGCAGCTTAGGCCCAGGGTACAATTCACCCCTCCACTTT
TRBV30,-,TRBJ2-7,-,CAWGPQTYEQYF,TGTGCCTGGGGGCCTCAGACCTACGAGCAGTACTTC
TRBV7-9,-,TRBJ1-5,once,CASSLGSEAQHF,TGTGCCAGCAGCTTAGGATCCGAGGCCCAGCATTTT
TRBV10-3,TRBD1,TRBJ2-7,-,CAILNPGGSGEQYF,TGTGCCATCCTCAACCCAGGGGGATCGGGAGAGCAGTACTTC
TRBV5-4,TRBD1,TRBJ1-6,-,CASSVQQGSYSPLHF,TGTGCCAGCAGCGTACAACAGGGGTCATATTCACCCCTCCACTTT
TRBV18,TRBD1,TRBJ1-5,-,CASSPAGTAPNQPQHF,TGTGCCAGCTCACCGGCCGGGACAGCTCCAAATCAGCCCCAGCATTTT
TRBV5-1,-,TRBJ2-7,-,CASAIADSSYEQYF,TGCGCCAGTGCCATAGCGGATAGCTCCTACGAGCAGTACTTC
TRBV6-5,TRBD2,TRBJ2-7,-,CASSASGSSNEQYF,TGTGCCAGCAGTGCGAGCGGGAGTAGCAACGAGCAGTACTTC
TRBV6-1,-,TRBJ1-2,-,CASSEWGYTF,TGTGCCAGCAGTGAATGGGGCTACACCTTC
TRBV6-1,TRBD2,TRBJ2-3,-,CASREREGLMYTQYF,TGTGCCAGCAGAGAGCGGGAGGGCCTAATGTATACGCAGTATTTT
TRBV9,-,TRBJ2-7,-,CASSVSGVSYEQYF,TGTGCCAGCAGCGTATCAGGGGTCTCCTACGAGCAGTACTTC